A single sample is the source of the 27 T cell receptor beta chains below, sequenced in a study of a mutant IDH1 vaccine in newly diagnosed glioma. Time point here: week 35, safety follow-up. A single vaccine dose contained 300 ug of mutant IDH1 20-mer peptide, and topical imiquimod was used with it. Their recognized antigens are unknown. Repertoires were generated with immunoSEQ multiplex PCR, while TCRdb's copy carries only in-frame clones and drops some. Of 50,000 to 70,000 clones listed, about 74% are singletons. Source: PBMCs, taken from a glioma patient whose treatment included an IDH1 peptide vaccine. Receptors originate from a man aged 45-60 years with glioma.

The CDR3 loop is CASSPRGFAGEKLFF. CDR3 bases: TGTGCCAGCAGCCCAAGGGGATTTGCGGGTGAAAAACTGTTTTTT. The chain carries TRBV7-8 and TRBJ1-4, with D perhaps matching TRBD1 (5 bases). The CDR3 is 15 amino acids. Trimming took off 5 bases at V and 7 bases at J, with 17 bases between the two ends. Germline V gene data show CDR1 as SGHVS and CDR2 as FQNEAQ.

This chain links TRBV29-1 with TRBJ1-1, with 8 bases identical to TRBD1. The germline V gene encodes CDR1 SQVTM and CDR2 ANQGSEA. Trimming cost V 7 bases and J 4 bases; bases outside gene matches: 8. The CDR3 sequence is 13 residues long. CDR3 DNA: TGCAGCGCATCGACAGGGGAGGGCACTGAAGCTTTCTTT. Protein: CSASTGEGTEAFF. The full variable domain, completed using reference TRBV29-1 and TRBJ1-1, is SAVISQKPSRDICQRGTSLTIQCQVDSQVTMMFWYRQQPGQSLTLIATANQGSEATYESGFVIDKFPISRPNLTFSTLTVSNMSPEDSSIYLCSASTGEGTEAFFGQGTRLTVV.

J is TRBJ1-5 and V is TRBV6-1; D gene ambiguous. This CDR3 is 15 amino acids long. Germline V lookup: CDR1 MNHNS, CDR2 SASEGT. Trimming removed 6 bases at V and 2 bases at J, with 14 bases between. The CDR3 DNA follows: TGTGCCAGCAGCCACGAAGGGTTGGGCAATCAGCCCCAGCATTTT. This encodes CASSHEGLGNQPQHF.

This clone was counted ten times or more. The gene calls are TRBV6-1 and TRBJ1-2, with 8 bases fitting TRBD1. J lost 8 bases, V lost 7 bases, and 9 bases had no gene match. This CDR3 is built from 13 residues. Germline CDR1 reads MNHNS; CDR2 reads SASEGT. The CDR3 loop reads CASMTDRAGGYTF. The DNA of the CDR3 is TGTGCCAGCATGACGGACAGGGCTGGCGGCTACACCTTC.

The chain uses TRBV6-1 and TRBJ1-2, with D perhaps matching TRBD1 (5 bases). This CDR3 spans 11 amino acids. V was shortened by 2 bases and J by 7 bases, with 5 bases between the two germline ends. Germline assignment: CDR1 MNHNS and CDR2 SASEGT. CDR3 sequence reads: CASSEQGGYTF. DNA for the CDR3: TGTGCCAGCAGTGAACAGGGTGGCTACACCTTC.

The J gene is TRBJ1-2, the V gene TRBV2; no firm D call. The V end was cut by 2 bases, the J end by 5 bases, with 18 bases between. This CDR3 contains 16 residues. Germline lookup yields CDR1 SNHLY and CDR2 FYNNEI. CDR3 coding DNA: TGTGCCAGCAGTGAAACCTCGGCGGTCTGGGCTTATGGCTACACCTTC. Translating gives CASSETSAVWAYGYTF.

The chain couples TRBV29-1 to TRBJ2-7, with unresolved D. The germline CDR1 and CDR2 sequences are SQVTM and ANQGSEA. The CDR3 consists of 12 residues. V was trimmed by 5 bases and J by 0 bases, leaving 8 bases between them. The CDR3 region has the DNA TGCAGCGTTAAACACGGCTCCTACGAGCAGTACTTC. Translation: CSVKHGSYEQYF.

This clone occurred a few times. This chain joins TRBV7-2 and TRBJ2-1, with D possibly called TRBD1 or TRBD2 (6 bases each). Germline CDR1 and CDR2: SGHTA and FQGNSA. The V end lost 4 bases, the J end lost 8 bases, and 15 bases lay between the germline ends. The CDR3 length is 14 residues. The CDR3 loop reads CASSWGALQDEQFF. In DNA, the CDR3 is TGTGCCAGCAGCTGGGGGGCGCTACAGGATGAGCAGTTCTTC.

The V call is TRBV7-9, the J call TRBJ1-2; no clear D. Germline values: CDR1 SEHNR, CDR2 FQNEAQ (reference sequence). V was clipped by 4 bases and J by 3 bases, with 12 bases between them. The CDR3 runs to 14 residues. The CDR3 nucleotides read TGTGCCAGCAGCTCCGACGAACCCGACTATGGCTACACCTTC. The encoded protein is CASSSDEPDYGYTF.

The CDR3 nucleotides are TGTGCCAGTAGTTCATACGGGGAGCTGTTTTTT. It encodes CASSSYGELFF. The chain couples TRBV19 to TRBJ2-2, with D hard to call. V was cut by 5 bases and J by 7 bases, with 5 bases left in between. The CDR3 consists of 11 residues. In germline, CDR1 is LNHDA, CDR2 SQIVND (reference sequence).

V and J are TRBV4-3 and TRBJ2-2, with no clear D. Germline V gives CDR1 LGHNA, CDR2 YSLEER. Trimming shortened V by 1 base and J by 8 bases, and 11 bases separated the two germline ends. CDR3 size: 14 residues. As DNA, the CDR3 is TGCGCCAGCAGCCAAGTGGCATTCTCTGGGGAGCTGTTTTTT. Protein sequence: CASSQVAFSGELFF.

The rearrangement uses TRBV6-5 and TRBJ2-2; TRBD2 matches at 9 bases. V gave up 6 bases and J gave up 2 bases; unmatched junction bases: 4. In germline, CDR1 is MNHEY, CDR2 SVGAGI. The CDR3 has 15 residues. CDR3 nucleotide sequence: TGTGCCAGCAGGCCAGCGGGGGGAAACACCGGGGAGCTGTTTTTT. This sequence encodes CASRPAGGNTGELFF.

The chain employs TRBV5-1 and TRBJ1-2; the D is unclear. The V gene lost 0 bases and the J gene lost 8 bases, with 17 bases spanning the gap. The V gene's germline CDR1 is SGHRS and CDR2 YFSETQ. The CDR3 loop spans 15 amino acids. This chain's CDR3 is CASSLGYGSVRGYTF. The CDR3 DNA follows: TGCGCCAGCAGCTTGGGGTACGGGTCGGTGAGGGGCTACACCTTC.

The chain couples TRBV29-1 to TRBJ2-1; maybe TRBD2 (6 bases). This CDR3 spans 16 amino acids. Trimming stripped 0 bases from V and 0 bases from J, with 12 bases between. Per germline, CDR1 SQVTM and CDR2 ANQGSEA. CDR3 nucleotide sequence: TGCAGCGTTGAAGAGGGGGGATCCAGCTCCTACAATGAGCAGTTCTTC. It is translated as CSVEEGGSSSYNEQFF.

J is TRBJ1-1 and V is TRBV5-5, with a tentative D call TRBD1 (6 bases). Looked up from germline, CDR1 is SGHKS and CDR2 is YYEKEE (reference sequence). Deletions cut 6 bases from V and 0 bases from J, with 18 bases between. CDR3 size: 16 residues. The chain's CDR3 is CASTLTPDSMNTEAFF. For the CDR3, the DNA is TGTGCCAGCACCCTAACCCCGGACAGCATGAACACTGAAGCTTTCTTT.

The DNA of the CDR3 is TGTGCCAGCAGCTTACAGGGGACTCAGAAACTGTTTTTT. Its translation is CASSLQGTQKLFF. The V call is TRBV7-2, the J call TRBJ1-4; TRBD1 is a possible D gene (6 bases). The CDR3 sequence is 13 residues long. Trimming removed 2 bases at V and 11 bases at J, with 12 bases between. The germline V gene has CDR1 SGHTA and CDR2 FQGNSA.

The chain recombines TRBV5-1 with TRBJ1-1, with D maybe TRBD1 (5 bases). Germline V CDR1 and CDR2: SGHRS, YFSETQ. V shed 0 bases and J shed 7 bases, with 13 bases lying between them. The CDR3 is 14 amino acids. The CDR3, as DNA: TGCGCCAGCAGCTTGGGTCGACAGTACCATGAAGCTTTCTTT. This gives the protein CASSLGRQYHEAFF.

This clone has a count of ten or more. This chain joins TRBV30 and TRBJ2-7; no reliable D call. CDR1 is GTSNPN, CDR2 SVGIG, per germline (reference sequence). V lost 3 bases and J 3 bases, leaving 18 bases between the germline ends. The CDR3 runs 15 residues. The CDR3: CAWRPPVVVSYEQYF. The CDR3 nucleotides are TGTGCCTGGAGACCCCCAGTGGTGGTCAGCTACGAGCAGTACTTC.

DNA of the CDR3: TGTGCCACCACCGAGCGGACAGGTGACCTGTACGAGCAGTACTTC. Encoded protein: CATTERTGDLYEQYF. The chain employs TRBV15 and TRBJ2-7; 7 nucleotides agree with TRBD1. V lost 7 bases and J lost 4; bases outside the gene matches: 13. Germline assignment: CDR1 LNHNV and CDR2 YYDKDF (reference sequence). This CDR3 has 15 amino acids.

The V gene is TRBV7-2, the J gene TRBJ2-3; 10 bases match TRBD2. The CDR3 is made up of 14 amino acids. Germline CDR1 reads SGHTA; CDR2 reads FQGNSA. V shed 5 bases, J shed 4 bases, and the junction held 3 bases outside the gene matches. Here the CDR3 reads CASSIGLAADTQYF. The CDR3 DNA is TGTGCCAGCAGCATTGGACTAGCGGCAGATACGCAGTATTTT.

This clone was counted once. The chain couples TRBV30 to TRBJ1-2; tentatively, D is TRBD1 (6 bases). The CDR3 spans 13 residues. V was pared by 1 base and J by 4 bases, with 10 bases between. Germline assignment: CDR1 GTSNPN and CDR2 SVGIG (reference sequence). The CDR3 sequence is CAWSGGAGYGYTF. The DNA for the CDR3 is TGTGCCTGGAGTGGGGGGGCGGGCTATGGCTACACCTTC.

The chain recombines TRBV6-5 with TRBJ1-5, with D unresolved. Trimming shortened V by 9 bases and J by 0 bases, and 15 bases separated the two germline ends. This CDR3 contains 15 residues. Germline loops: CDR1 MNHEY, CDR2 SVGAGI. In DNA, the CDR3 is TGTGCCAGTAGGTCGGGAGGCCTTAGCAATCAGCCCCAGCATTTT. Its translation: CASRSGGLSNQPQHF.

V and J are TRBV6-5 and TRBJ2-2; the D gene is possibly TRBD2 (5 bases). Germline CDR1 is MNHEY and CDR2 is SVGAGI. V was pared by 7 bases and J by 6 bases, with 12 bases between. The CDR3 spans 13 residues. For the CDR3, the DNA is TGTGCCAGCACGGCGGAGGATCCCGGGGAGCTGTTTTTT. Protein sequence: CASTAEDPGELFF.

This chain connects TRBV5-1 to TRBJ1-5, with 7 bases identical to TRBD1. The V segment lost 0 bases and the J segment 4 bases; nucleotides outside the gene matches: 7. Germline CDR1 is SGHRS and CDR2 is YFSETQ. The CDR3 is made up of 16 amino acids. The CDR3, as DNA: TGCGCCAGCAGCTTGGATGGTTCAGGGGGTAATCAGCCCCAGCATTTT. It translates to CASSLDGSGGNQPQHF.

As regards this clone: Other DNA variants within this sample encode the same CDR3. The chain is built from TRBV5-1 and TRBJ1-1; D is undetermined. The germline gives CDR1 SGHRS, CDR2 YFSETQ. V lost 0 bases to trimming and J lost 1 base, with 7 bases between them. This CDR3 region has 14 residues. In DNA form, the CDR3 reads TGCGCCAGCAGCTTGGCCGCAGCGAACACTGAAGCTTTCTTT. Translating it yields CASSLAAANTEAFF. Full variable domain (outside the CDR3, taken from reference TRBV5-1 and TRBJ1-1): KAGVTQTPRYLIKTRGQQVTLSCSPISGHRSVSWYQQTPGQGLQFLFEYFSETQRNKGNFPGRFSGRQFSNSRSEMNVSTLELGDSALYLCASSLAAANTEAFFGQGTRLTVV.

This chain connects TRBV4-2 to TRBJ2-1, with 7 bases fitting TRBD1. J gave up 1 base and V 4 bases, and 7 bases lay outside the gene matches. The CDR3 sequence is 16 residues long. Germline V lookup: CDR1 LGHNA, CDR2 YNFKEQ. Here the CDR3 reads CASSLYRDSSYNEQFF. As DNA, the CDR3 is TGTGCCAGCAGCCTTTACCGGGACAGTTCCTACAATGAGCAGTTCTTC.

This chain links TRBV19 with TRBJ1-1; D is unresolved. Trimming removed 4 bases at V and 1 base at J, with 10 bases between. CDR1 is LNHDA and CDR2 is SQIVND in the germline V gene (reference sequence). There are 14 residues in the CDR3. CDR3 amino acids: CASSKEAGNTEAFF. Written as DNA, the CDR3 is TGTGCCAGTAGTAAGGAGGCGGGGAACACTGAAGCTTTCTTT.